The 11 T cell receptor beta chains below all came from one sample that was sequenced in a study of a mutant IDH1 vaccine in newly diagnosed glioma. Time point: week 47, end of study. In every dose of vaccine, 300 ug of mutant IDH1 20-mer peptide was given alongside topical imiquimod. For these TCRs, the target antigens are not known. TCRdb's table, derived via immunoSEQ multiplex PCR, lists solely in-frame clones and lacks some. The repertoire includes over 50,000 clones, approximately 80% of them detected once, and over 4% sits in the top ten. The source was PBMCs, collected from a glioma patient whose treatment included an IDH1 peptide vaccine. Receptor source: a woman aged 40 to 50 with glioma. Some clones in this sample may be carry-over from other donors' samples.

This clone was picked up one time. Other DNA sequences from this sample encode an identical CDR3 as well. The rearrangement uses TRBV14 and TRBJ2-7; D gene ambiguous. Trimming pared 1 base from V and 3 bases from J, leaving 1 base between. The CDR3 length is 11 residues. Germline lookup yields CDR1 SGHDN and CDR2 FVKESK. The CDR3 DNA is TGTGCCAGCAGCCAAGGCTACGAGCAGTACTTC. Residues: CASSQGYEQYF.

The gene calls are TRBV19 and TRBJ1-5; no clear D. Trimming left V 2 bases short and J 2 bases short, with 10 bases between. This CDR3 contains 15 residues. Germline CDR1 LNHDA, CDR2 SQIVND (reference sequence). Here the CDR3 DNA reads TGTGCCAGTAGTATAAGTGGGTACGGCAATCAGCCCCAGCATTTT. Translated: CASSISGYGNQPQHF.

The CDR3 protein is CASSPGRGVPYEQYF. The CDR3 nucleotides read TGCGCCAGCAGTCCGGGCAGGGGGGTCCCCTACGAGCAGTACTTC. The chain couples TRBV4-1 to TRBJ2-7; tentative D call: TRBD1 (7 bases). Trimming removed 6 bases at V and 2 bases at J, with 17 bases between. The CDR3 totals 15 residues. Germline V gene sequence: CDR1 MGHRA, CDR2 YSYEKL.

This clone was detected a few times. The chain recombines TRBV5-1 with TRBJ1-1; D call uncertain. Between the trimmed V and J ends, which lost 8 bases and 3 bases, there was a span of 8 bases. This CDR3 is built from 11 residues. Germline-derived CDR1 and CDR2 are SGHRS and YFSETQ. CDR3 nucleotides: TGCGCCAGTAGGGCCTACACTGAAGCTTTCTTT. It specifies CASRAYTEAFF.

V gene TRBV7-2 combines with J gene TRBJ1-2; 7 bases agree with TRBD1. The CDR3 is made up of 14 amino acids. The germline V gene encodes CDR1 SGHTA and CDR2 FQGNSA. With V trimmed by 7 bases and J by 3 bases, 8 bases remained unmatched. The CDR3 DNA sequence: TGTGCCAGCACCGAACCCGACAGGGACTATGGCTACACCTTC. This sequence encodes CASTEPDRDYGYTF.

The V and J genes are TRBV10-3 and TRBJ1-5; D unresolved. The CDR3 runs 13 residues. V shed 2 bases and J shed 5 bases, with 7 bases lying between them. Germline-derived CDR1 and CDR2 are ENHRY and SYGVKD. CDR3 in DNA: TGTGCCATCAGTGAGGAGGACGATCAGCCCCAGCATTTT. Translation gives CAISEEDDQPQHF.

V and J are TRBV5-5 and TRBJ2-7; no firm D call. This CDR3 has 14 amino acids. Germline V lookup: CDR1 SGHKS, CDR2 YYEKEE (reference sequence). V was pared by 5 bases and J by 4 bases, with 16 bases between. The CDR3, as DNA: TGTGCCAGCAGTTCCTCCCCTTACAGTTACGAGCAGTACTTC. Translation: CASSSSPYSYEQYF.

The chain has TRBV10-3 and TRBJ1-6; no clear D gene. V lost 0 bases to trimming and J lost 8 bases, with 8 bases between them. This CDR3 spans 14 amino acids. CDR1 and CDR2 (germline): ENHRY, SYGVKD. In DNA, the CDR3 is TGTGCCATCAGTGAGTCCCTCAGTGATTCACCCCTCCACTTT. It codes for CAISESLSDSPLHF.

This clone was counted a few times. This chain joins TRBV18 and TRBJ1-2, with 7 bases that match TRBD1. The germline gives CDR1 KGHSH, CDR2 LQKENI. There are 15 residues in the CDR3. The junction had 10 bases not matched to a gene; V was cut back by 2 bases and J by 7 bases. CDR3 loop: CASSPVTGALGGYTF. CDR3 bases: TGTGCCAGCTCACCAGTAACAGGGGCGCTAGGTGGCTACACCTTC. Supplemented by reference TRBV18 and TRBJ1-2, the full variable domain reads NAGVMQNPRHLVRRRGQEARLRCSPMKGHSHVYWYRQLPEEGLKFMVYLQKENIIDESGMPKERFSAEFPKEGPSILRIQQVVRGDSAAYFCASSPVTGALGGYTFGSGTRLTVV.

This clone was detected only a few times. The rearrangement uses TRBV25-1 and TRBJ1-1, with D hard to call. The germline gives CDR1 MGHDK, CDR2 SYGVNS. The CDR3 sequence is 13 residues long. V shed 3 bases and J shed 7 bases, with 12 bases lying between them. The CDR3 loop is CASSELLKGEAFF. DNA for the CDR3: TGTGCCAGCAGTGAGTTACTAAAAGGTGAAGCTTTCTTT.

This rearrangement joins TRBV4-1 to TRBJ2-3; perhaps TRBD1 as D (5 bases). CDR3 length: 17 residues. Germline V gene lookup returns CDR1 MGHRA and CDR2 YSYEKL. Trimming shortened V by 3 bases and J by 0 bases, and 16 bases separated the two germline ends. CDR3 in DNA: TGCGCCAGCAGCCAGGTCAGGGCGTCCCATAGCACAGATACGCAGTATTTT. It codes for CASSQVRASHSTDTQYF.